Listed here are 5 T cell receptor beta chains from one sample, sequenced in a study of cytomegalovirus exposure and HLA in healthy donors (dated by TCRdb to the late 2010s). Libraries were made using the immunoSEQ multiplex PCR assay. A mixture of 60 forward primers for TCR Vbeta segments and 13 reverse primers for TCR Jbeta segments was used in the multiplex PCR. TCRdb's version of the immuneACCESS table is confined to in-frame rearrangements and falls short of the full clone set. An unresolved V gene accounts for under half of the shortfall where checked; the remainder is of unknown origin. For this sample there are approximately 170,000 clones; 75% to 90% appear just once. 4.5% to 5.5% of the sample lies in the top ten. The sample comprised PBMCs. Receptor source: a woman between 50 and 59 years old in good health and CMV-seropositive.

The chain has TRBV19 and TRBJ2-7; the match to TRBD1 covers 9 bases. The CDR3 has 14 amino acids. Germline CDR1 and CDR2: LNHDA and SQIVND (reference sequence). V lost 4 bases, J lost 6 bases, and 7 bases stayed unmatched. The CDR3 region has the DNA TGTGCCAGTAGTACCGGGACAGGGTTTAGCGAGCAGTACTTC. It specifies CASSTGTGFSEQYF. Looking up the rest from reference TRBV19 and TRBJ2-7 gives the full variable domain: DGGITQSPKYLFRKEGQNVTLSCEQNLNHDAMYWYRQDPGQGLRLIYYSQIVNDFQKGDIAEGYSVSREKKESFPLTVTSAQKNPTAFYLCASSTGTGFSEQYFGPGTRLTVT.

CDR3 bases: TGTGCCAGCAGCTTAGCAAGGGGGGGCCGGGGCACAGATACGCAGTATTTT. It encodes CASSLARGGRGTDTQYF. This chain uses TRBV7-2 with TRBJ2-3, with D possibly TRBD2 on 7 matching bases. The CDR3 covers 17 residues. Trimming shortened V by 0 bases and J by 1 base, and 14 bases separated the two germline ends. CDR1 and CDR2 (germline): SGHTA, FQGNSA.

This rearrangement joins TRBV4-3 to TRBJ2-7; possibly TRBD2 for D (7 bases). CDR1 and CDR2 from the germline V gene are LGHNA and YSLEER. V lost 0 bases, J lost 6 bases, and 15 bases lay in between. The CDR3 totals 15 residues. DNA for the CDR3: TGCGCCAGCAGCCAAGATCTGAACAGGGAGGGCGAGCAGTACTTC. Protein sequence: CASSQDLNREGEQYF.

V gene TRBV29-1 combines with J gene TRBJ2-1, with 8 bases that match TRBD1. CDR1 SQVTM and CDR2 ANQGSEA come from the germline V gene. Trimming cost V 7 bases and J 8 bases; bases outside gene matches: 10. CDR3 size: 13 residues. As DNA, the CDR3 is TGCAGCGCGACGGGACAGGCTAAGGATGAGCAGTTCTTC. Translated, it gives CSATGQAKDEQFF.

The V gene is TRBV10-3, the J gene TRBJ2-5; D unclear. Trimming left V 7 bases short and J 2 bases short, with 17 bases between. The CDR3 extends over 15 amino acids. Germline lookup yields CDR1 ENHRY and CDR2 SYGVKD. CDR3 residues: CAIMSQNDRQETQYF. The CDR3 nucleotides are TGTGCCATCATGAGCCAAAATGATCGGCAAGAGACCCAGTACTTC.